A single sample is the source of the 6 T cell receptor beta chains below, sequenced in a study of OX40 agonist ivuxolimab in advanced cancers. TCRdb's copy holds only in-frame clones and misses some; the assay was immunoSEQ multiplex PCR. This table has fewer than 100,000 clones, roughly 85% appearing once. This specimen consisted of CD4+ or CD8+ T cells sorted from blood, obtained in a trial of the OX40 agonist ivuxolimab. The receptors come from an adult with an advanced solid tumor such as melanoma, head and neck, liver or kidney cancer.

Regarding this clone: A junction end diverges from the germline sequence, so it may reflect a read error. V usage is TRBV6-4 and J usage is TRBJ2-1; the D gene is possibly TRBD2 (6 bases). This CDR3 has 15 amino acids. Germline CDR1 and CDR2: MRHNA and SNTAGT. CDR3 amino acids: CAGSGLPGGYNEQFF. In DNA, the CDR3 is TGTGCCGGCAGTGGACTACCTGGGGGGTACAATGAGCAGTTCTTC.

The chain links TRBV2 to TRBJ2-1, with 9 bases aligning to TRBD1. Germline V CDR1 and CDR2: SNHLY, FYNNEI. Unmatched junction bases numbered 2, after V lost 9 bases and J lost 5 bases. The CDR3 contains 12 residues. Here the CDR3 DNA reads TGTGCCAGTCGGACAGGGGACAATGAGCAGTTCTTC. Its translation is CASRTGDNEQFF.

The chain is built from TRBV6-6 and TRBJ1-2; no firm D call. The CDR3 length is 12 residues. CDR1 and CDR2 from the germline V gene are MNHNY and SVGAGI (reference sequence). Trimming took off 5 bases at V and 1 base at J, with 5 bases between the two ends. This chain's CDR3 is CASSGSNYGYTF. CDR3 bases: TGTGCCAGCAGTGGAAGTAACTATGGCTACACCTTC.

This chain uses TRBV6-5 with TRBJ2-2; maybe TRBD1 (6 bases). Germline V lookup: CDR1 MNHEY, CDR2 SVGAGI. Trimming shortened V by 2 bases and J by 4 bases, and 11 bases separated the two germline ends. The length of the CDR3 is 15 residues. The CDR3 nucleotides read TGTGCCAGCAGTTACAGGCAGGGGCTCACCGGGGAGCTGTTTTTT. Translation gives CASSYRQGLTGELFF.

The chain uses TRBV28 and TRBJ2-7; D may correspond to TRBD1 or TRBD2 (5 bases each). CDR3 size: 15 residues. Trimming took off 5 bases at V and 4 bases at J, with 18 bases between the two ends. Germline V gives CDR1 MDHEN, CDR2 SYDVKM. CDR3 DNA sequence: TGTGCCAGCAGTGCGCCGGGGCTGGACCCATACGAGCAGTACTTC. It is translated as CASSAPGLDPYEQYF.

The chain uses TRBV21-1 and TRBJ2-7; the table's D call of TRBD2 was not tested on the DNA. TRBV21-1 is flagged as a pseudogene. CDR3 length equals 15 residues. CDR3 sequence (DNA): TGTGCCAGCAGCACCCCGGGGGGGGCCACATCCGAGCAGTACTTC. Its translation: CASSTPGGATSEQYF.